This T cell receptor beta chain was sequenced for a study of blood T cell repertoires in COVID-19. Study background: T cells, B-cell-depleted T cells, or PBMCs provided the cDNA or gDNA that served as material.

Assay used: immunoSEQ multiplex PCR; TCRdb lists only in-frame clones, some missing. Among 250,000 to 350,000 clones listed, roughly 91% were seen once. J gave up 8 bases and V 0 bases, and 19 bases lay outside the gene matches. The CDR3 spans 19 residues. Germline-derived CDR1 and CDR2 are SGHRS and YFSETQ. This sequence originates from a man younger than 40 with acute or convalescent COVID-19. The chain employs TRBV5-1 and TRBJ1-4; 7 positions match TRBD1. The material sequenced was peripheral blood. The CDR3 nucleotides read TGCGCCAGCAGCTTGGAAGTAGGGACAGCCTCACCCTTTGGGGAAAAACTGTTTTTT. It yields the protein CASSLEVGTASPFGEKLFF.